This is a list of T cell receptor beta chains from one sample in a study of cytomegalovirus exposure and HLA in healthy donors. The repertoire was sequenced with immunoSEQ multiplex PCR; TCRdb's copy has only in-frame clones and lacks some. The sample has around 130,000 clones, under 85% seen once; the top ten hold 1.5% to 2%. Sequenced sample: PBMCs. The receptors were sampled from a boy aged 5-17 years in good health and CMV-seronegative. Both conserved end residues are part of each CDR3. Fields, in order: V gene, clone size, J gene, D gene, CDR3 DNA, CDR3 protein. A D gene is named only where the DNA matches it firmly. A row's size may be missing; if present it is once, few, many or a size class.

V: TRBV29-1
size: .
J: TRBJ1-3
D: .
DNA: TGCAGCGTCAGCCAGGAGGGTGGTCGAAACACCATATATTTT
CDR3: CSVSQEGGRNTIYF

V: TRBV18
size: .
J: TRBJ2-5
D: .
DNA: TGTGCCAGCTCACCAGAGACAGCGAAATTACAAGAGACCCAGTACTTC
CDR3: CASSPETAKLQETQYF

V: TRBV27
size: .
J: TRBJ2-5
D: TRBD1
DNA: TGTGCCAGCAGTCCTAGGAGACAGGGCCAAGAGACCCAGTACTTC
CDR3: CASSPRRQGQETQYF

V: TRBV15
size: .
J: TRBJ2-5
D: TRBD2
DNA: TGTGCCACCAGCCTTGGACTAGTTGGGGTGAGGGAGACCCAGTACTTC
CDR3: CATSLGLVGVRETQYF

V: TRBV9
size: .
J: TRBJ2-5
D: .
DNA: TGTGCCAGCAGCCTAGGACTGGGCCAAGAGACCCAGTACTTC
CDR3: CASSLGLGQETQYF

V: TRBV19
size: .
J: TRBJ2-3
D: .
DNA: TGTGCCAGTAGTATCTCAAGCGGGAGCACAGATACGCAGTATTTT
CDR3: CASSISSGSTDTQYF

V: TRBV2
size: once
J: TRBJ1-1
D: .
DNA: TGTGCCAGCAGTGTGACAAGACAGAACACTGAAGCTTTCTTT
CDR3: CASSVTRQNTEAFF

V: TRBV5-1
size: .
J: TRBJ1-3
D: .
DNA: TGCGCCAGCAGCTTGAATTACAGATTCTCTGGAAACACCATATATTTT
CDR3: CASSLNYRFSGNTIYF

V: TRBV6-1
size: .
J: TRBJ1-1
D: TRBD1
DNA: TGTGCCAGCAGTAACGGACAGGGGAACACTGAAGCTTTCTTT
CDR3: CASSNGQGNTEAFF

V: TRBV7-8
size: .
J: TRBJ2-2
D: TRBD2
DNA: TGTGCCAGCAGCTTATGGACTAGCTATCCCCCCGGGGAGCTGTTTTTT
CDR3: CASSLWTSYPPGELFF

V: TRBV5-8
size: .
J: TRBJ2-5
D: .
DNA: TGTGCCAGCAGCCACAGGGTGGGCGAGACCCAGTACTTC
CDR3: CASSHRVGETQYF

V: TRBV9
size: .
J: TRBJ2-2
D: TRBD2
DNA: TGTGCCAGCAGCGTAGCGGGAGGTTCCGGGGAGCTGTTTTTT
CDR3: CASSVAGGSGELFF

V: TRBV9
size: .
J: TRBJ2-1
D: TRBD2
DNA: TGTGCCAGCAGCACTCCCGGGGGGTACAATGAGCAGTTCTTC
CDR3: CASSTPGGYNEQFF

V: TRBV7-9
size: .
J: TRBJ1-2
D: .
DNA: TGTGCCAGCAGTTTATCAGGTTCACACTATGGCTACACCTTC
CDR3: CASSLSGSHYGYTF

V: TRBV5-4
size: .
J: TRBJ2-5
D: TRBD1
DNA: TGTGCCAGCAGCCCCCCTACAGGGGGCCCGCACGAGACCCAGTACTTC
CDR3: CASSPPTGGPHETQYF

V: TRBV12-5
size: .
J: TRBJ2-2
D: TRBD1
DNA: TGTGCTAGTGGTCTCGCCGGACAGGGGTCGACCGGGGAGCTGTTTTTT
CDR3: CASGLAGQGSTGELFF

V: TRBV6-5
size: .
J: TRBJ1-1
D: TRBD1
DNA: TGTGCCAGCAGCCCTATGACAGGGCTTAACACTGAAGCTTTCTTT
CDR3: CASSPMTGLNTEAFF

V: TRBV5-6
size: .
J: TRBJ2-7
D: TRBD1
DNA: TGTGCCAGCAGCTTGGGGCAGGGGGCTTACGAGCAGTACTTC
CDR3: CASSLGQGAYEQYF

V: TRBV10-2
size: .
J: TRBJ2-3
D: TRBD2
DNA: TGCGCCACTCATTCCGGACTAGCGGGGAGAATCACAGATACGCAGTATTTT
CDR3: CATHSGLAGRITDTQYF

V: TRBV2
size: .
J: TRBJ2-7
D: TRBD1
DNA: TGTGCCAGCACCGTAGACAGGGTGTCCTACGAGCAGTACTTC
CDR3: CASTVDRVSYEQYF